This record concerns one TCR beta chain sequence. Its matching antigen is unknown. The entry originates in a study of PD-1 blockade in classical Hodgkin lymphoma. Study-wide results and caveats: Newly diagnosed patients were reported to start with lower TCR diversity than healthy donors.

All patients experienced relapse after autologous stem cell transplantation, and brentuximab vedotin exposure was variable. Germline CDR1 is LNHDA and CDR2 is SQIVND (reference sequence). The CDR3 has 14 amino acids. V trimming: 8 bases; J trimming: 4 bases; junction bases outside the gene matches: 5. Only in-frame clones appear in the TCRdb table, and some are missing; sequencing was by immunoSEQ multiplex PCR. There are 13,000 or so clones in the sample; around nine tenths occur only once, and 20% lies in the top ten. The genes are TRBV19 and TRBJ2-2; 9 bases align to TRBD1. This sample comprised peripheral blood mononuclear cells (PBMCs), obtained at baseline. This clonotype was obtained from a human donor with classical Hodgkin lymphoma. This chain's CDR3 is CASWDRVGTGELFF. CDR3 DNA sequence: TGTGCCAGTTGGGACAGGGTTGGCACCGGGGAGCTGTTTTTT.